The 11 T cell receptor beta chains below all came from one sample that was sequenced in a study of OX40 agonist ivuxolimab in advanced cancers. Measured with immunoSEQ multiplex PCR; TCRdb has only the in-frame clones, and not every one. The profile shows about 96,000 clones, roughly 80% of them singletons. Sequencing was performed on CD4+ or CD8+ T cells sorted from blood, taken in a trial of the OX40 agonist ivuxolimab. Receptors originate from an adult with an advanced solid tumor such as melanoma, head and neck, liver or kidney cancer.

The rearrangement uses TRBV5-1 and TRBJ2-1; TRBD1 matches 8 bases. V shed 4 bases, J shed 7 bases, and the junction held 10 bases outside the gene matches. Germline CDR1 is SGHRS and CDR2 is YFSETQ. The CDR3 consists of 15 residues. DNA for the CDR3: TGCGCCAGCAGCGACGCAGGGGGCGCTTATAATGAGCAGTTCTTC. Translating gives CASSDAGGAYNEQFF.

The chain links TRBV5-6 to TRBJ2-7; TRBD2 might be the D (6 bases). Germline V gives CDR1 SGHDT, CDR2 YYEEEE. There are 15 residues in the CDR3. Trimming left V 4 bases short and J 5 bases short, with 19 bases between. The CDR3 protein is CASSQPQGGYDEQYF. CDR3 in DNA: TGTGCCAGCAGCCAACCGCAGGGAGGATACGACGAGCAGTACTTC.

V usage is TRBV14 and J usage is TRBJ2-7; D is perhaps TRBD1 (6 bases). CDR3 size: 14 residues. V was pared by 5 bases and J by 1 base, with 12 bases between. The germline V gene has CDR1 SGHDN and CDR2 FVKESK. The CDR3 DNA sequence: TGTGCCAGCAGCATAGACAGGAATTCCTACGAGCAGTACTTC. Translating it yields CASSIDRNSYEQYF. The full variable domain, with the rest looked up from reference TRBV14 and TRBJ2-7, is EAGVTQFPSHSVIEKGQTVTLRCDPISGHDNLYWYRRVMGKEIKFLLHFVKESKQDESGMPNNRFLAERTGGTYSTLKVQPAELEDSGVYFCASSIDRNSYEQYFGPGTRLTVT.

The CDR3: CASSREVVGEQYF. For the CDR3, the DNA is TGTGCCAGCAGTCGAGAGGTAGTCGGCGAGCAGTACTTC. The chain couples TRBV6-5 to TRBJ2-7; D remains unclear. This CDR3 spans 13 amino acids. CDR1 and CDR2 from the germline V gene are MNHEY and SVGAGI. Trimming took 5 bases from V and 6 from J, leaving 14 bases between them.

The chain joins TRBV4-3 to TRBJ2-6, with D tentatively TRBD1 or TRBD2 (5 bases each). The germline gives CDR1 LGHNA, CDR2 YSLEER. The CDR3 runs to 17 residues. Trimming removed 0 bases at V and 4 bases at J, with 13 bases between. This chain's CDR3 is CASSQEPPGPGANVLTF. CDR3 coding DNA: TGCGCCAGCAGCCAAGAGCCTCCGGGACCGGGGGCCAACGTCCTGACTTTC.

Comment on this clone: The junction does not match germline at one end; this may be a read error. The CDR3 reads CASSVERAVF. DNA for the CDR3: TGTGCCAGCAGTGTTGAAAGGGCAGTGTTC. The chain is built from TRBV6-5 and TRBJ1-1; no reliable D call. Germline V lookup: CDR1 MNHEY, CDR2 SVGAGI. The length of the CDR3 is 10 residues.

The chain links TRBV7-8 to TRBJ1-2; the D gene is possibly TRBD1 (5 bases). This CDR3 region has 15 residues. Germline V gene data show CDR1 as SGHVS and CDR2 as FQNEAQ. Between the trimmed V and J ends, which lost 0 bases and 3 bases, there was a span of 11 bases. This CDR3 reads CASSLAAARDYGYTF. In DNA, the CDR3 is TGTGCCAGCAGCTTAGCGGCCGCCAGGGACTATGGCTACACCTTC.

The chain is built from TRBV18 and TRBJ1-1, with D perhaps TRBD1 (5 bases). The CDR3 has 12 residues. From germline, CDR1 is KGHSH and CDR2 LQKENI. V lost 3 bases and J lost 7, with 9 bases in between. The CDR3 sequence: CASSPGRVEAFF. DNA for the CDR3: TGTGCCAGCTCACCGGGGCGGGTTGAAGCTTTCTTT.

The table lists this clone with a few counts. The rearrangement uses TRBV5-6 and TRBJ1-2, with no clear D. V lost 4 bases and J lost 7, with 11 bases in between. In germline, CDR1 is SGHDT, CDR2 YYEEEE. The CDR3 totals 12 residues. Here the CDR3 reads CASSPQVGGYTF. Here the CDR3 DNA reads TGTGCCAGCAGCCCGCAGGTGGGTGGCTACACCTTC.

The chain joins TRBV6-1 to TRBJ2-3, with D unclear. The V end lost 2 bases, the J end lost 0 bases, and 15 bases lay between the germline ends. Germline V gives CDR1 MNHNS, CDR2 SASEGT. CDR3 length: 17 residues. The DNA for the CDR3 is TGTGCCAGCAGTGAATGGACCTCTCCATCCAGCACAGATACGCAGTATTTT. This sequence encodes CASSEWTSPSSTDTQYF.

The chain has TRBV6-1 and TRBJ2-3; 8 nucleotides agree with TRBD2. V lost 3 bases and J lost 13; bases outside the gene matches: 15. This CDR3 contains 15 residues. Per the germline V gene, CDR1 is MNHNS and CDR2 is SASEGT. The CDR3: CASSDVAVGRGEKYF. CDR3 in DNA: TGTGCCAGCAGTGACGTAGCGGTCGGGAGGGGGGAAAAGTATTTT.